The source of this TCR beta chain is a study of T cell repertoires in cytomegalovirus infection (dated by TCRdb to about 2019). Background on the whole study: Recently identified HLA-C-restricted CMV epitopes, whose presentation resists viral immunomodulation, were targeted by peptide stimulations together with well-studied HLA-B-restricted epitopes. Donor HLA type was relevant to the analysis, as public TCR beta signatures indicated carriage of CMV infection together with the matching HLA type.

The label giving this sample's treatment or condition can be read as: in vitro stimulation with specific CMV peptide epitopes to enrich CMV-specific T cells. Broad study findings and their caveats: Carriers of CMV infection plus the relevant HLA type were discriminated by the cumulative frequency of public TCR beta family members in the study cohort and in an independent 352-donor cohort. The ex vivo response was dominated by HLA-C-restricted CMV-specific TCR beta clonotypes, and the single most frequent clonotype in two of eight donors was supplied by these HLA-C-restricted clonotypes.

Reads for this sample came from an Illumina HiSeq 1500. TCRdb applied fastp at Q25 and MiXCR to the public reads, then kept only in-frame beta chains. A single entry per CDR3 protein holds the most common genes and DNA from its merged rows. The sample contains approximately 110,000 distinct CDR3 sequences, roughly 41% of them found a single time. The ten largest clonotypes hold just under 75% of the sample. The CDR3 has 12 amino acids, counting the end cysteine and phenylalanine. Left in the record is the CDR3 DNA by itself, 36 bases read in frame from the first base. CDR1 MNHEY and CDR2 SMNVEV are derived from the germline V gene (reference sequence). V is shortened by 1 base, J by 13 bases, and the region joining them spans 8 bases. Concerning this clonotype itself: Its antigen is unknown. Qualities for individual bases were not recorded, and no much larger clone is one base off.

This chain joins TRBV27 to TRBJ1-6; no confident D gene assignment can be made. This receptor was identified in a human donor in good health (CMV status not recorded). Some clones in this sample may be carry-over from other donors' samples. Sequencing was performed on CD8+ T cells from cultured PBMCs, taken from culture after CMV antigen stimulation. DNA sequence: TGTGCCAGCAGTTTATTGGGCAGGCCCCTCCACTTT. The resulting protein is CASSLLGRPLHF.